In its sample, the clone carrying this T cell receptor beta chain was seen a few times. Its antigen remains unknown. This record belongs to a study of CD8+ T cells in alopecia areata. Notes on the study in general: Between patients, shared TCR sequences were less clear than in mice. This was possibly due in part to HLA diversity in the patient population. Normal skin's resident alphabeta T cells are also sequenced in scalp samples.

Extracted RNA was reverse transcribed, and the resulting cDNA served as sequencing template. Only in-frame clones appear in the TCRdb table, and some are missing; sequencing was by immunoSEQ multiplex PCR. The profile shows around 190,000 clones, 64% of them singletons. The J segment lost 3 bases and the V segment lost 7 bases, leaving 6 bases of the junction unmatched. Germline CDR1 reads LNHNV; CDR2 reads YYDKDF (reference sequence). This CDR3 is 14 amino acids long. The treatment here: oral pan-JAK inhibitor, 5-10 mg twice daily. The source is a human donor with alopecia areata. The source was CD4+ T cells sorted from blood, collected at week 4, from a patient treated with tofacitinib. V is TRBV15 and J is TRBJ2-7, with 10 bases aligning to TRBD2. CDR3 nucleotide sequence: TGTGCCACCACTATAGCGGGGGGAGGCTACGAGCAGTACTTC. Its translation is CATTIAGGGYEQYF.